This TCR beta chain is drawn from a study of blood T cell repertoires in COVID-19. The CDR3 loop spans 15 amino acids. Per the germline V gene, CDR1 is MNHEY and CDR2 is SVGAGI. Trimming at V came to 6 bases and at J to 1 base, leaving 6 bases not matched to a gene. This table comes from immunoSEQ multiplex PCR, and its TCRdb copy is limited to in-frame clones, with some not included. The sample consists of around 60,000 clones, around 83% of them appearing once. Sequencing used peripheral blood. V gene TRBV6-5 combines with J gene TRBJ1-3; TRBD1 aligns across 7 bases. The source is a woman older than 75 with acute or convalescent COVID-19. In DNA, the CDR3 is TGTGCCAGCAGAGCTCCGACAGGGTCTGGAAACACCATATATTTT. This translates into CASRAPTGSGNTIYF.